This TCR beta chain stems from a study of beta chain features in type 1 diabetes. At the level of the study: Investigators examined around 110 million sorted cells across all samples.

Study-wide points: For patients and controls alike, PCR might favor shorter templates to the same degree. A greater similarity of naive, central memory and Treg TCRB repertoires was seen among patients than among healthy donors. Type 1 diabetes patients had moderately but significantly shorter TCRB CDR3s in all four CD4+ subsets.

Germline CDR1 and CDR2: SGHAT and FQNNGV. This CDR3 is built from 17 residues. With 3 bases removed from V and 7 bases from J, the gap between germline ends came to 21 bases. cDNA synthesis used the whole RNA isolate, giving expressed TCRB sequences. Sequencing was performed with immunoSEQ multiplex PCR; in TCRdb, only in-frame clones are kept and a portion is missing. The repertoire holds hundreds of thousands of clones, with 15% to 20% as singletons. Comments on this clone: The antigen remains undetermined.

The source material was naive CD4+ T cells from blood. The sequence derives from a woman aged 18-35 years in good health. The rearrangement links TRBV11-2 to TRBJ1-4, with a possible D match to TRBD1 (5 bases). The CDR3 spells CASSFGTVPRGVEKLFF. The CDR3 DNA follows: TGTGCCAGCAGCTTTGGGACGGTCCCGCGTGGAGTTGAAAAACTGTTTTTT.